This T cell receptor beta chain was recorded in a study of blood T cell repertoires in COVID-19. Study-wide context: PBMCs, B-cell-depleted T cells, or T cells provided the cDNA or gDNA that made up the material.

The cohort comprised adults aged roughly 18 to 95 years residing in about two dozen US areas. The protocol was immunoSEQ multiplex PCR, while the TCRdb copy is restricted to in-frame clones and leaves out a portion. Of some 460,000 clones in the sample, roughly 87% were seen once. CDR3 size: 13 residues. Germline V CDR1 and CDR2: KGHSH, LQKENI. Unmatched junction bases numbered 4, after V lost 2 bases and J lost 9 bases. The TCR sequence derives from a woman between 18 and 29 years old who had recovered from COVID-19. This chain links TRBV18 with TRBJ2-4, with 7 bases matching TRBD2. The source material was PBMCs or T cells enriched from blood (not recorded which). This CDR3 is CASSPSLASIQYF. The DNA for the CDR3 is TGTGCCAGCTCACCATCACTAGCGAGCATTCAGTACTTC.